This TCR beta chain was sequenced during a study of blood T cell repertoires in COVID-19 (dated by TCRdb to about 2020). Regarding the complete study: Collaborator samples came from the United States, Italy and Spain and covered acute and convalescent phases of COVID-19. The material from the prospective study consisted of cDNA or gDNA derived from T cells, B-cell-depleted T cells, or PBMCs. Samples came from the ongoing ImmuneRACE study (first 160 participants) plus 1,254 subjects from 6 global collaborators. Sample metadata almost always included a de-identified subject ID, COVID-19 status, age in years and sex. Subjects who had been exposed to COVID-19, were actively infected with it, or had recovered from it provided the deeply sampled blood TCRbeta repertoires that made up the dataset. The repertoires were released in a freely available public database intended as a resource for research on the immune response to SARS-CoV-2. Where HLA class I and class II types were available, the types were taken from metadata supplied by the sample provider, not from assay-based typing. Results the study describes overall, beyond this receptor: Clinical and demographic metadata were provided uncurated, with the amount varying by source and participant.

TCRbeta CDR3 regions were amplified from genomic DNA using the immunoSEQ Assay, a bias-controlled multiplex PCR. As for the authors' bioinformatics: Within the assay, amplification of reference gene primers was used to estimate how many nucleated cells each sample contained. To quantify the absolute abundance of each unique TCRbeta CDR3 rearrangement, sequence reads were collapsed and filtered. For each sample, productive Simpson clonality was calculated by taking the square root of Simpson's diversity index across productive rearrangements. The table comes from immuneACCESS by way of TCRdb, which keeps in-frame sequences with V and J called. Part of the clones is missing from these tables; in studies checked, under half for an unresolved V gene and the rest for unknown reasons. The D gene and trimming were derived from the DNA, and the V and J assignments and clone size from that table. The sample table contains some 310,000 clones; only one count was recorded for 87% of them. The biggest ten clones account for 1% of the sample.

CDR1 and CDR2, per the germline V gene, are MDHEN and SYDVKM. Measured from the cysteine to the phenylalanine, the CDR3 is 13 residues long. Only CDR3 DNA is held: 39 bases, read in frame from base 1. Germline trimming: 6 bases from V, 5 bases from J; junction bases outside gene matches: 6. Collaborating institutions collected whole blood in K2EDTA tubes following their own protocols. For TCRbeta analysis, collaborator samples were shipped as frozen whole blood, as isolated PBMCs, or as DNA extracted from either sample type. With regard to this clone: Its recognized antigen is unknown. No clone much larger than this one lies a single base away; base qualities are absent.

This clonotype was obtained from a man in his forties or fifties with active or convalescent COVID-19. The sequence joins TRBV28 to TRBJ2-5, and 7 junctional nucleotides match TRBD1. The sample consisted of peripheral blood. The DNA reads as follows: TGTGCCAGCAGCGAGACAGGGCGGGAGACCCAGTACTTC. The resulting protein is CASSETGRETQYF.